The source of this T cell receptor beta chain is a study of T cell changes during pregnancy in multiple sclerosis. The table came from immunoSEQ multiplex PCR; TCRdb's copy has only in-frame clones and leaves some out. The sample has over 65,000 clones; 85% to 95% are singletons. This CDR3 is built from 17 residues. Between the trimmed V and J ends, which lost 1 base and 3 bases, there was a span of 17 bases. Germline assignment: CDR1 MNHEY and CDR2 SMNVEV (reference sequence). The starting material was peripheral blood, obtained in the first trimester of pregnancy. The J gene is TRBJ2-3, the V gene TRBV27; perhaps TRBD2 as D (7 bases). The clonotype comes from a female donor in good health, enrolled as a control in a pregnancy study. CDR3 region: CASSLLVGGAKTDTQYF. CDR3 DNA sequence: TGTGCCAGCAGTTTATTGGTGGGGGGGGCCAAGACAGATACGCAGTATTTT.